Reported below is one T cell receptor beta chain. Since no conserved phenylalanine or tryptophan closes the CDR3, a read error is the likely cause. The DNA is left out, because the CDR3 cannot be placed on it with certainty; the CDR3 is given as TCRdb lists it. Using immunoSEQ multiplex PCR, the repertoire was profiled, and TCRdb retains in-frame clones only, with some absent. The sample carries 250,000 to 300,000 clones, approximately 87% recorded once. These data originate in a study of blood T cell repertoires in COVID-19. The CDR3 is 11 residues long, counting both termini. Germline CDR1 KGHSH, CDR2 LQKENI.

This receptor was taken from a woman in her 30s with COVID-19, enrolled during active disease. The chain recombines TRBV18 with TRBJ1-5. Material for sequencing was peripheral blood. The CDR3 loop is CASSPPAFDWE.